Detailed here is one T cell receptor beta chain. The antigen is not known. This CDR3 is 15 amino acids long. Germline CDR1 MNHEY, CDR2 SMNVEV (reference sequence). Losses at the gene ends were 6 bases for V and 4 bases for J; bases not matched to a gene: 8. The data were taken from a study of T cell repertoires in cytomegalovirus infection. TCRdb processed the reads anew with MiXCR; each CDR3 protein has one entry. The data show tens of thousands of distinct CDR3 sequences, approximately 19% seen once. The clonotype originates from a human donor in good health (CMV status not recorded). Some clones in this sample may be carry-over from other donors' samples. The specimen comprised CD8+ T cells from cultured PBMCs, sampled from culture after CMV antigen stimulation. The chain joins TRBV27 to TRBJ2-5; TRBD2 aligns across 10 bases. The CDR3, as DNA: TGTGCCAGCAGCCTAGCGGGAGAAGTAGGAGAGACCCAGTACTTC. Amino acid sequence: CASSLAGEVGETQYF.